This entry is about one TCR beta chain. The data originate from a study of blood T cell repertoires in COVID-19. Study-level information: T cells, B-cell-depleted T cells, or PBMCs provided the cDNA or gDNA that served as material.

This study enrolled people aged 18 to 89 from about two dozen US geographic areas. V was pared by 7 bases and J by 0 bases, with 7 bases between. The germline V gene encodes CDR1 SNHLY and CDR2 FYNNEI. The CDR3 contains 13 residues. Original analysis: Estimates of nucleated cell counts were drawn from the amplification of reference gene primers. TCRdb keeps only in-frame clones here, not all; method: immunoSEQ multiplex PCR. V and J calls and clone size are copied from that table; D and trimming were computed from the DNA. The sample holds 150,000 to 180,000 clones, about 86% seen once. J is TRBJ1-5 and V is TRBV2, with D unresolved. This receptor was identified in a man aged 50-60 years who had recovered from COVID-19. The sample taken for sequencing was PBMCs or T cells enriched from blood (not recorded which). The CDR3 region is CASKRSSNQPQHF. The CDR3 nucleotides are TGTGCCAGCAAACGTAGTAGCAATCAGCCCCAGCATTTT.